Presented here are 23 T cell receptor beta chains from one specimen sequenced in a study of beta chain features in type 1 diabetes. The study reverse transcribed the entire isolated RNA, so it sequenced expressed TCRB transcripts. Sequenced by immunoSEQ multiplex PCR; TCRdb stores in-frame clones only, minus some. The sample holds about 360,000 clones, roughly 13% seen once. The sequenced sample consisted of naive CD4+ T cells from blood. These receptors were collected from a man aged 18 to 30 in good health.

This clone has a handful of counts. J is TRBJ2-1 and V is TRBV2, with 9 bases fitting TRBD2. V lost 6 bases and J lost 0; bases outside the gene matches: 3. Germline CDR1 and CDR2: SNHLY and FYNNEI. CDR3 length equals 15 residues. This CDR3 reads CASSRTSVSYNEQFF. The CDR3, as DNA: TGTGCCAGCAGCCGGACTAGCGTCTCCTACAATGAGCAGTTCTTC. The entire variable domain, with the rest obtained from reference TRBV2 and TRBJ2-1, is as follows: EPEVTQTPSHQVTQMGQEVILRCVPISNHLYFYWYRQILGQKVEFLVSFYNNEISEKSEIFDDQFSVERPDGSNFTLKIRSTKLEDSAMYFCASSRTSVSYNEQFFGPGTRLTVL.

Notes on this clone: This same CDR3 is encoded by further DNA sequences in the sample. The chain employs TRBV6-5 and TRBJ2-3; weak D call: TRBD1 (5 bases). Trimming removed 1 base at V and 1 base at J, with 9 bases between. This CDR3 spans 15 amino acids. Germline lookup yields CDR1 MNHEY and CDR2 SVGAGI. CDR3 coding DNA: TGTGCCAGCAGTTACTATGGCAGGGGCACAGATACGCAGTATTTT. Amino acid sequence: CASSYYGRGTDTQYF.

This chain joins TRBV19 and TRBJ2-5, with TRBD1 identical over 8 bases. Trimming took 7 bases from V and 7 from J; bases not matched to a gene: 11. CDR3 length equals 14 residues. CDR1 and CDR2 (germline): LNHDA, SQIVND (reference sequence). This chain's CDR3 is CASMGQVSSGTQYF. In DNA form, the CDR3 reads TGTGCCAGTATGGGACAGGTCAGCAGCGGGACCCAGTACTTC. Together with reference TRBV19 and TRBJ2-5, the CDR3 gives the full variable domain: DGGITQSPKYLFRKEGQNVTLSCEQNLNHDAMYWYRQDPGQGLRLIYYSQIVNDFQKGDIAEGYSVSREKKESFPLTVTSAQKNPTAFYLCASMGQVSSGTQYFGPGTRLLVL.

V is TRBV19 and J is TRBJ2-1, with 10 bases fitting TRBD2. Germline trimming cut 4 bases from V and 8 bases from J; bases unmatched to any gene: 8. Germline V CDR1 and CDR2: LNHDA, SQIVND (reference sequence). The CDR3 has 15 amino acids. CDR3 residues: CASSTAGGRIHEQFF. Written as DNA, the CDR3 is TGTGCCAGTAGTACAGCGGGAGGGCGGATCCATGAGCAGTTCTTC.

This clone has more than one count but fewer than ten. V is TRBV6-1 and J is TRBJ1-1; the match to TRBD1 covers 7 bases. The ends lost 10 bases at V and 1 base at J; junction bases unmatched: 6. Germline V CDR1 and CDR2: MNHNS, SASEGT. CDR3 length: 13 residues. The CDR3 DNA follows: TGTGCCATTAGGGGACAGACGAACACTGAAGCTTTCTTT. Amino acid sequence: CAIRGQTNTEAFF.

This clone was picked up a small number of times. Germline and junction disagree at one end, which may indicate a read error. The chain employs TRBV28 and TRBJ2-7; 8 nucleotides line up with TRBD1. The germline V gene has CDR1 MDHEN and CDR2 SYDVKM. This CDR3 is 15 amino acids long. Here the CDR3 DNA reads TGTGCCAGCAGTTCCACCAACCCCCCTCGTGGCAGGGGGCGCTTT. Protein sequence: CASSSTNPPRGRGRF.

The CDR3 coding sequence is TGTGCCAGCAGCTTAACAGCGTGGCAGGGTCTCGTCGAGCAGTACTTC. It is translated as CASSLTAWQGLVEQYF. This chain joins TRBV7-2 and TRBJ2-7; tentative D call: TRBD1 (5 bases). Germline lookup yields CDR1 SGHTA and CDR2 FQGNSA. Between the trimmed V and J ends, which lost 2 bases and 6 bases, there was a span of 20 bases. The CDR3 is 16 amino acids.

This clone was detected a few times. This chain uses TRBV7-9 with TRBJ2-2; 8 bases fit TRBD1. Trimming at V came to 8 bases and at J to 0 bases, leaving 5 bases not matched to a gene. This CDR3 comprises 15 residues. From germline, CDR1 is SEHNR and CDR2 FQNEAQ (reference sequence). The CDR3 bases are TGTGCCAGCGGTAGACAGGGGACGAACACCGGGGAGCTGTTTTTT. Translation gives CASGRQGTNTGELFF.

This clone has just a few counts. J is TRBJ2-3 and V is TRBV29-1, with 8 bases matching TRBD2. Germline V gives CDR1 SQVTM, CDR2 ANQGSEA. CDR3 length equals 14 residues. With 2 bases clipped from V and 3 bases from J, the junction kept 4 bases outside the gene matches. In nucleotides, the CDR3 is TGCAGCGTTGAATTTAGCGGGGTTACAGATACGCAGTATTTT. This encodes CSVEFSGVTDTQYF.

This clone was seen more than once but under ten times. The CDR3 DNA follows: TGTGCCAGCAGCTTAGCGCTCGGGGAAATTCAGCCCCAGCATTTT. It specifies CASSLALGEIQPQHF. This chain connects TRBV7-8 to TRBJ1-5, with D hard to call. The CDR3 contains 15 residues. Deletions cut 0 bases from V and 6 bases from J, with 12 bases between. From germline, CDR1 is SGHVS and CDR2 FQNEAQ.

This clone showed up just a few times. Here the CDR3 reads CASSPNPGQGRTGELFF. CDR3 nucleotide sequence: TGTGCCAGCAGCCCCAACCCGGGACAGGGGAGGACCGGGGAGCTGTTTTTT. This chain connects TRBV7-9 to TRBJ2-2, with 10 bases matching TRBD1. The CDR3 runs 17 residues. Per germline, CDR1 SEHNR and CDR2 FQNEAQ (reference sequence). Unmatched junction bases numbered 11, after V lost 5 bases and J lost 5 bases.

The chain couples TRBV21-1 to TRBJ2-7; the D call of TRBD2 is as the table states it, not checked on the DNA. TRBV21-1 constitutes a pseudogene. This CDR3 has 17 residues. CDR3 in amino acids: CASSKERSGSAPYEQYF. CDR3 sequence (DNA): TGTGCCAGCAGCAAAGAGAGAAGCGGGAGCGCGCCCTACGAGCAGTACTTC.

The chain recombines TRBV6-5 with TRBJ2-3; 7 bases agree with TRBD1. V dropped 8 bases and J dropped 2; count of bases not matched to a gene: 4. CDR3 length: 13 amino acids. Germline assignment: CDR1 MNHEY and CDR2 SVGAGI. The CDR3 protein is CASSDRPTDTQYF. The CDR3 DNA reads TGTGCCAGCTCGGACAGGCCCACAGATACGCAGTATTTT.

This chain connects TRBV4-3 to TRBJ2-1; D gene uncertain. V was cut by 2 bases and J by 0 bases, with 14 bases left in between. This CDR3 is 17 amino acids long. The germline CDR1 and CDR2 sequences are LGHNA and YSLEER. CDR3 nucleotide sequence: TGCGCCAGCAGCCAAAACACCCCCAGTTCCTCCTACAATGAGCAGTTCTTC. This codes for CASSQNTPSSSYNEQFF.

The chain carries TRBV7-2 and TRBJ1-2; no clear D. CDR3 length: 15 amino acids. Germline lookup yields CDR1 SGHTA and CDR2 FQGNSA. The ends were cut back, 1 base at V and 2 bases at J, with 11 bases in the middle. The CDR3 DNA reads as TGTGCCAGCAGCTTAGGTTCCGGCGGAAACTATGGCTACACCTTC. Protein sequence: CASSLGSGGNYGYTF.

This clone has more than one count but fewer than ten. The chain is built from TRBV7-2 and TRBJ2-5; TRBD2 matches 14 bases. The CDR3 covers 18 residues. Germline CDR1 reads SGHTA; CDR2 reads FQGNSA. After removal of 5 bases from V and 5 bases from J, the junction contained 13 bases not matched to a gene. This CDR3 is CASSTQPRGTSGSETQYF. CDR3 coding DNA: TGTGCCAGCAGCACCCAACCCCGGGGGACTAGCGGGAGTGAGACCCAGTACTTC.

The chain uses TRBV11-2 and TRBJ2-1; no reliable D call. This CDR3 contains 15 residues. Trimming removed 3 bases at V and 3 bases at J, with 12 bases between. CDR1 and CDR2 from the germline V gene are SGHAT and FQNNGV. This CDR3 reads CASSFPDNSYNEQFF. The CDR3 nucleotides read TGTGCCAGCAGCTTCCCCGACAACAGCTACAATGAGCAGTTCTTC.

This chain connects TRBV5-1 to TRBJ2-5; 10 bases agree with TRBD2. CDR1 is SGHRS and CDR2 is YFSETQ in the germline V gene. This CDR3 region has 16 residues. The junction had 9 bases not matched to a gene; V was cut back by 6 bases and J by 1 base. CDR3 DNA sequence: TGCGCCAGCACAAACCTACTAGCGGGGAGCCAAGAGACCCAGTACTTC. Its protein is CASTNLLAGSQETQYF.

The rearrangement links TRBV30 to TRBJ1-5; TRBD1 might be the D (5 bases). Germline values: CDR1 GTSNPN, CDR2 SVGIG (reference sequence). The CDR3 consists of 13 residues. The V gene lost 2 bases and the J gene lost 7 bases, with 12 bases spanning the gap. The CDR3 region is CAWSKGGVQPQHF. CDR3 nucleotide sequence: TGTGCCTGGAGTAAGGGAGGGGTGCAGCCCCAGCATTTT. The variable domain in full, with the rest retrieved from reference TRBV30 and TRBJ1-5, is SQTIHQWPATLVQPVGSPLSLECTVEGTSNPNLYWYRQAAGRGLQLLFYSVGIGQISSEVPQNLSASRPQDRQFILSSKKLLLSDSGFYLCAWSKGGVQPQHFGDGTRLSIL.

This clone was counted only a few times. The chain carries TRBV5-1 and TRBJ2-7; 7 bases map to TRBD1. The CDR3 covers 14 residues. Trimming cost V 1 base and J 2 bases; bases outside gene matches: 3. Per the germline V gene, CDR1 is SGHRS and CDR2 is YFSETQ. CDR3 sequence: CASSLSGGPYEQYF. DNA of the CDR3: TGCGCCAGCAGCTTGTCAGGGGGACCCTACGAGCAGTACTTC.

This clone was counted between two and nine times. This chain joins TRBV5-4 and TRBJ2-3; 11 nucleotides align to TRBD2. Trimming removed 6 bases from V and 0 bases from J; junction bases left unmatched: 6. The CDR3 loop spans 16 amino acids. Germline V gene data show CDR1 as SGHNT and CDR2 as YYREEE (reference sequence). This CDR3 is CASNVAGGISTDTQYF. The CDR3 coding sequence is TGTGCCAGCAACGTAGCGGGGGGGATCAGCACAGATACGCAGTATTTT.

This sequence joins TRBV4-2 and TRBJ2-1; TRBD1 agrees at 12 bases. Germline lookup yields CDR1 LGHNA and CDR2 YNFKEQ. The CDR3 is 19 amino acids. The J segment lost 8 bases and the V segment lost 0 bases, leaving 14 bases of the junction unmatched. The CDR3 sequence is CASSQERTGTGGLSDEQFF. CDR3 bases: TGTGCCAGCAGCCAAGAACGTACCGGGACAGGGGGCTTGAGCGATGAGCAGTTCTTC.

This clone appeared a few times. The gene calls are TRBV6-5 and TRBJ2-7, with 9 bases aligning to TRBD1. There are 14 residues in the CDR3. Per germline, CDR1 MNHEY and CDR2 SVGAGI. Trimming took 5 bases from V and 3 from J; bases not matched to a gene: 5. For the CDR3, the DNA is TGTGCCAGCAGTACAAGGACAGGGGTCTACGAGCAGTACTTC. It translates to CASSTRTGVYEQYF.